Below are 32 T cell receptor beta chains sequenced from a single sample in a study of molecular identifiers for immune sequencing clone quantification. TCRdb reanalysed the PCR reads using MiXCR and keeps one entry per CDR3 protein. This repertoire shows about 640,000 distinct CDR3 sequences, 15% to 20% found once; its top ten account for 0.85%. Sequencing was done on a sample of naive CD8+ T cells from blood, with Jurkat cell RNA spiked in. Documented subset: FACS-sorted CD8+CD4-CCR7+CD45RA+ naive T cells. The receptor set was obtained from a human donor in good health. Some libraries in this study had Jurkat cell RNA spiked in.

This clonotype has just a few counts. The chain combines TRBV27 with TRBJ1-5; TRBD1 matches 8 bases. V lost 1 base to trimming and J lost 6 bases; unmatched junction nucleotides: 11. The CDR3 runs to 17 residues. In germline, CDR1 is MNHEY, CDR2 SMNVEV (reference sequence). In DNA, the CDR3 is TGTGCCAGCAGTTTATTAGGGCAGGGGGCGGTAGGTCAGCCCCAGCATTTT. This codes for CASSLLGQGAVGQPQHF.

This clonotype came up a few times. The chain combines TRBV4-3 with TRBJ1-5; the D gene is possibly TRBD1 (6 bases). Germline lookup yields CDR1 LGHNA and CDR2 YSLEER. The CDR3 sequence is 15 residues long. Deletions cut 1 base from V and 1 base from J, with 8 bases between. CDR3 region: CASSQGTESNQPQHF. The DNA for the CDR3 is TGCGCCAGCAGCCAAGGGACAGAGAGCAATCAGCCCCAGCATTTT.

Ten or more counts support this clonotype. This rearrangement joins TRBV2 to TRBJ2-6; perhaps TRBD2 as D (6 bases). CDR1 and CDR2 from the germline V gene are SNHLY and FYNNEI. The CDR3 totals 15 residues. The ends were cut back, 10 bases at V and 2 bases at J, with 15 bases in the middle. This chain's CDR3 is CAKSGVSAGANVLTF. In DNA form, the CDR3 reads TGTGCCAAATCGGGGGTCTCAGCTGGGGCCAACGTCCTGACTTTC.

This clonotype was seen repeatedly, ten times or more. CDR3 region: CASSQPTSDLRETQYF. Written as DNA, the CDR3 is TGCGCCAGCAGCCAACCGACTAGCGATTTGCGAGAGACCCAGTACTTC. The chain carries TRBV4-3 and TRBJ2-5, with 8 bases identical to TRBD2. The CDR3 has 16 residues. The ends lost 2 bases at V and 4 bases at J; junction bases unmatched: 9. From germline, CDR1 is LGHNA and CDR2 YSLEER.

This clonotype has ten or more counts. The chain is built from TRBV11-2 and TRBJ2-1; the match to TRBD2 covers 13 bases. There are 15 residues in the CDR3. Unmatched junction bases numbered 5, after V lost 4 bases and J lost 8 bases. Germline loops: CDR1 SGHAT, CDR2 FQNNGV. For the CDR3, the DNA is TGTGCCAGCAGCTCCTGGACTAGCGGGAGTGATGAGCAGTTCTTC. This encodes CASSSWTSGSDEQFF.

This clonotype was recorded many times. The genes are TRBV27 and TRBJ2-4; D is undetermined. The V gene's germline CDR1 is MNHEY and CDR2 SMNVEV (reference sequence). V gave up 5 bases and J gave up 9 bases, with 14 bases separating them. CDR3 length: 13 amino acids. The CDR3 reads CASSPLLSSIQYF. The CDR3 DNA follows: TGTGCCAGCAGTCCCCTCCTTAGTAGCATTCAGTACTTC.

This clonotype came up many times. The chain links TRBV29-1 to TRBJ2-3; D gene uncertain. V lost 7 bases and J lost 5, with 10 bases in between. The CDR3 is made up of 11 amino acids. Germline V gene lookup returns CDR1 SQVTM and CDR2 ANQGSEA. CDR3 amino acids: CSAKDVDTQYF. The CDR3 DNA follows: TGCAGCGCCAAGGACGTAGATACGCAGTATTTT.

This clonotype came up many times. The V call is TRBV14, the J call TRBJ1-1, with D hard to call. Germline lookup yields CDR1 SGHDN and CDR2 FVKESK. The CDR3 has 12 amino acids. The V and J ends lost 3 bases and 4 bases respectively, with 6 bases between them. CDR3 DNA sequence: TGTGCCAGCAGCCAGGGATTCACTGAAGCTTTCTTT. This gives the protein CASSQGFTEAFF.

This clonotype came up many times. This chain joins TRBV29-1 and TRBJ2-7; 7 bases are shared with TRBD1. This CDR3 contains 12 residues. CDR1 is SQVTM, CDR2 ANQGSEA, per germline. With 8 bases clipped from V and 2 bases from J, the junction kept 6 bases outside the gene matches. DNA of the CDR3: TGCAGCATCCGGGACAGCACCTACGAGCAGTACTTC. Encoded protein: CSIRDSTYEQYF.

This clonotype occurred a few times. The V call is TRBV6-5, the J call TRBJ2-7, with a tentative D call TRBD2 (5 bases). Between the trimmed V and J ends, which lost 1 base and 5 bases, there was a span of 12 bases. This CDR3 comprises 14 residues. Per the germline V gene, CDR1 is MNHEY and CDR2 is SVGAGI. CDR3 protein: CASSYLASFNEQYF. CDR3 sequence (DNA): TGTGCCAGCAGTTACTTGGCTAGCTTCAACGAGCAGTACTTC.

This clonotype was counted many times. This CDR3 reads CASSPAGLDQGDTQYF. In DNA, the CDR3 is TGTGCCAGCAGTCCCGCGGGACTGGATCAGGGAGATACGCAGTATTTT. The chain links TRBV28 to TRBJ2-3; possibly TRBD2 for D (6 bases). V was pared by 5 bases and J by 5 bases, with 20 bases between. Germline V gene sequence: CDR1 MDHEN, CDR2 SYDVKM. This CDR3 comprises 16 residues.

This chain uses TRBV7-9 with TRBJ2-1, with D possibly TRBD2 on 5 matching bases. The CDR3 runs to 17 residues. The V gene's germline CDR1 is SEHNR and CDR2 FQNEAQ (reference sequence). Trimming pared 5 bases from V and 9 bases from J, leaving 26 bases between. The CDR3 nucleotides read TGTGCCAGCAGCCCCCATGTGGGGAGCCCGGCTTGGAGTGAGCAGTTCTTC. Its protein is CASSPHVGSPAWSEQFF.

The rearrangement joins TRBV2 to TRBJ1-2, with TRBD1 identical over 8 bases. V lost 3 bases, J lost 2 bases, and 5 bases stayed unmatched. This CDR3 has 15 amino acids. CDR1 and CDR2 from the germline V gene are SNHLY and FYNNEI. The CDR3: CASSESTGVNYGYTF. The CDR3 region has the DNA TGTGCCAGCAGTGAGTCGACAGGGGTAAACTATGGCTACACCTTC.

As for this clonotype: This may be a read error, as it is one base from a much larger clone. The J gene is TRBJ2-1, the V gene TRBV7-2; no firm D call. Germline CDR1 and CDR2: SGHTA and FQGNSA. This CDR3 contains 12 residues. The ends were cut back, 3 bases at V and 6 bases at J, with 6 bases in the middle. The CDR3 bases are TGTGCCAGCAGCTTTGTAGGCAATGAGCAGTTCTTC. Protein: CASSFVGNEQFF.

In this sample, this clonotype turned up many times. This chain uses TRBV7-2 with TRBJ2-1; D is unclear. CDR1 is SGHTA and CDR2 is FQGNSA in the germline V gene. Between the trimmed V and J ends, which lost 1 base and 6 bases, there was a span of 7 bases. The CDR3 is made up of 13 amino acids. The CDR3 region has the DNA TGTGCCAGCAGCTTAGGACGGGCCAATGAGCAGTTCTTC. It specifies CASSLGRANEQFF.

The chain recombines TRBV4-1 with TRBJ2-7; TRBD2 agrees at 12 bases. Germline CDR1 reads MGHRA; CDR2 reads YSYEKL. This CDR3 spans 15 amino acids. V was pared by 0 bases and J by 7 bases, with 4 bases of the junction left unmatched. The CDR3 DNA reads TGCGCCAGCAGCCAAGAACTAGCGGGAGGAGGTGAGCAGTACTTC. It yields the protein CASSQELAGGGEQYF.

The rearrangement joins TRBV2 to TRBJ1-1; D possibly corresponds to TRBD1 (5 bases). The length of the CDR3 is 15 residues. Germline values: CDR1 SNHLY, CDR2 FYNNEI. Trimming took off 4 bases at V and 3 bases at J, with 15 bases between the two ends. In DNA form, the CDR3 reads TGTGCCAGCAGTGTGGTTAATTGGGGGGACACTGAAGCTTTCTTT. Amino acids: CASSVVNWGDTEAFF.

This clonotype has at least ten counts. V usage is TRBV12-3 or TRBV12-4 and J usage is TRBJ1-1; D ambiguous. V was shortened by 0 bases and J by 1 base, with 6 bases between the two germline ends. The CDR3 is 14 residues long. The CDR3 DNA sequence: TGTGCCAGCAGTTTAGCAATGGGGAACACTGAAGCTTTCTTT. This encodes CASSLAMGNTEAFF.

This clonotype was observed many times. The chain couples TRBV7-9 to TRBJ2-7, with D perhaps TRBD2 (6 bases). V was pared by 0 bases and J by 1 base, with 13 bases between. CDR1 SEHNR and CDR2 FQNEAQ come from the germline V gene (reference sequence). There are 16 residues in the CDR3. The CDR3 coding sequence is TGTGCCAGCAGCTTAGCGCGTCTCGGGGGATCCTACGAGCAGTACTTC. This sequence encodes CASSLARLGGSYEQYF.

In this sample, this clonotype turned up a few times. This may be a read error: a much more frequent sequence differs by one nucleotide. J is TRBJ2-1 and V is TRBV4-1; no clear D gene. V lost 4 bases, J lost 5 bases, and 6 bases lay in between. This CDR3 contains 12 residues. Germline V CDR1 and CDR2: MGHRA, YSYEKL. CDR3 in DNA: TGCGCCAGCAGCCGGCACAACAATGAGCAGTTCTTC. As protein: CASSRHNNEQFF.

Ten or more counts support this clonotype. The chain has TRBV6-6 and TRBJ2-1; weak D call: TRBD1 (5 bases). The germline V gene has CDR1 MNHNY and CDR2 SVGAGI (reference sequence). The CDR3 spans 18 residues. The V and J ends lost 2 bases and 8 bases respectively, with 25 bases between them. CDR3 sequence (DNA): TGTGCCAGCAGTTACACTTCACAGGTGACGTCCATTATCGATGAGCAGTTCTTC. It encodes CASSYTSQVTSIIDEQFF.

This clonotype was counted many times. The chain combines TRBV24-1 with TRBJ1-3, with TRBD1 matching over 8 bases. The CDR3 is made up of 16 amino acids. Germline CDR1 KGHDR, CDR2 SFDVKD. Germline trimming cut 4 bases from V and 5 bases from J; bases unmatched to any gene: 9. Written as DNA, the CDR3 is TGTGCCACCAGTGACCCCGGGACAGGAGACCGAAACACCATATATTTT. This gives the protein CATSDPGTGDRNTIYF.

This clonotype was seen at least ten times. The rearrangement uses TRBV6-2 or TRBV6-3 and TRBJ2-7; D is possibly TRBD1 (6 bases). Per the germline V gene, CDR1 is MNHEY and CDR2 is SVGEGT. Trimming cost V 2 bases and J 0 bases, with 14 bases left between them. The CDR3 spans 16 residues. CDR3 nucleotides: TGTGCCAGCAGTTACCTGGGGCAGGGGCTCTCCTACGAGCAGTACTTC. Translated, it gives CASSYLGQGLSYEQYF.

This clonotype was seen just once. It may be a read error: a sequence one base away is much more abundant. The CDR3 bases are TGTGCCAGCAGTTTGACAGGGTCTGATTCACCCCTCCACTTT. Protein sequence: CASSLTGSDSPLHF. The chain recombines TRBV6-5 with TRBJ1-6; 7 bases align to TRBD1. With V trimmed by 4 bases and J by 8 bases, 5 bases remained unmatched. Germline CDR1 is MNHEY and CDR2 is SVGAGI. The CDR3 runs to 14 residues.

The chain carries TRBV5-8 and TRBJ2-2; D possibly corresponds to TRBD1 (6 bases). CDR1 SGHTS and CDR2 YDEGEE come from the germline V gene. CDR3 length: 19 residues. V lost 2 bases and J lost 2, with 22 bases in between. The CDR3 sequence: CASSLAGDTIVRNTGELFF. DNA for the CDR3: TGTGCCAGCAGCTTAGCCGGGGACACCATCGTAAGAAACACCGGGGAGCTGTTTTTT. Together with reference TRBV5-8 and TRBJ2-2, the CDR3 gives the full variable domain: EAGVTQSPTHLIKTRGQQATLRCSPISGHTSVYWYQQALGLGLQFLLWYDEGEERNRGNFPPRFSGRQFPNYSSELNVNALELEDSALYLCASSLAGDTIVRNTGELFFGEGSRLTVL.

This clonotype appeared a few times. V gene TRBV28 combines with J gene TRBJ2-5; D gene unclear. V lost 3 bases and J lost 1, with 15 bases in between. The CDR3 spans 16 residues. The germline V gene encodes CDR1 MDHEN and CDR2 SYDVKM. Written as DNA, the CDR3 is TGTGCCAGCAGTTTCACGGGCTCTCGGTTCCAAGAGACCCAGTACTTC. Its protein product is CASSFTGSRFQETQYF.

This clonotype appeared many times. The chain uses TRBV15 and TRBJ1-5; D remains ambiguous. The germline V gene encodes CDR1 LNHNV and CDR2 YYDKDF (reference sequence). V lost 3 bases and J lost 1, with 10 bases in between. The CDR3 contains 15 residues. The CDR3 protein is CATSRSFPSNQPQHF. The DNA for the CDR3 is TGTGCCACCAGCAGGAGCTTTCCAAGCAATCAGCCCCAGCATTTT.

This clonotype was observed at least ten times. V usage is TRBV7-2 and J usage is TRBJ2-7; 7 positions match TRBD2. The CDR3 has 14 amino acids. Germline V gene data show CDR1 as SGHTA and CDR2 as FQGNSA. The ends lost 1 base at V and 7 bases at J; junction bases unmatched: 7. Here the CDR3 DNA reads TGTGCCAGCAGCTTAGATCTCCCAGCGGGGGAGCAGTACTTC. It codes for CASSLDLPAGEQYF.

This clonotype came up once. The V gene is TRBV27, the J gene TRBJ2-7, with 11 bases lining up with TRBD1. This CDR3 is 14 amino acids long. V shed 6 bases, J shed 6 bases, and the junction held 7 bases outside the gene matches. Germline-derived CDR1 and CDR2 are MNHEY and SMNVEV (reference sequence). The CDR3 nucleotides are TGTGCCAGCAGCGGAGGGACAGGGGGTGGCGAGCAGTACTTC. Protein sequence: CASSGGTGGGEQYF.

This clonotype has more than one count but fewer than ten. The chain recombines TRBV12-3 or TRBV12-4 with TRBJ2-7; D call uncertain. Trimming left V 4 bases short and J 3 bases short, with 16 bases between. This CDR3 has 15 residues. The CDR3 protein is CASSSTVTPNYEQYF. DNA for the CDR3: TGTGCCAGCAGTTCCACAGTAACCCCTAACTACGAGCAGTACTTC.

The chain recombines TRBV9 with TRBJ2-3, with a tentative D call TRBD2 (5 bases). Trimming left V 0 bases short and J 2 bases short, with 13 bases between. The CDR3 runs 16 residues. The germline gives CDR1 SGDLS, CDR2 YYNGEE. CDR3 residues: CASSVGNSATTDTQYF. The CDR3 DNA reads as TGTGCCAGCAGCGTAGGTAATAGCGCGACCACAGATACGCAGTATTTT.

This clonotype appeared a few times. The V gene is TRBV3-1, the J gene TRBJ2-2; 8 bases map to TRBD1. V shed 4 bases, J shed 6 bases, and the junction held 13 bases outside the gene matches. Germline V gene data show CDR1 as LGHDT and CDR2 as YNNKEL (reference sequence). The CDR3 has 17 residues. The CDR3 DNA is TGTGCCAGCAGCCCTATCGCGTGGCAGGGGGCGCCCGGGGAGCTGTTTTTT. Residues: CASSPIAWQGAPGELFF.